These 7 T cell receptor beta chains were sequenced from one sample in a study of human T cells and chemical hapten exposure. Sample time point: patch test 2, 6 weeks after DPC sensitization. The treatment was: therapeutic diphenylcyclopropenone sensitization with weekly scalp DPC. TCRdb used MiXCR to reprocess the RACE reads, holding one entry per CDR3 protein. This table has 80,000 to 95,000 distinct CDR3 sequences, around a tenth appearing once. The sequencing here drew on whole blood, taken in connection with sensitization to the hapten diphenylcyclopropenone (DPC). The receptors derive from a man between 18 and 29 years old with alopecia areata. Some clones in this sample may be carry-over from other donors' samples.

The chain employs TRBV12-3 or TRBV12-4 and TRBJ1-1; tentatively, D is TRBD1 (5 bases). CDR3 length equals 14 residues. V was cut by 3 bases and J by 0 bases, with 8 bases left in between. This chain's CDR3 is CASSFQGMNTEAFF. In DNA form, the CDR3 reads TGTGCCAGCAGTTTTCAGGGAATGAACACTGAAGCTTTCTTT.

This clonotype was seen many times. The chain couples TRBV7-2 to TRBJ2-3, with unresolved D. Trimming shortened V by 1 base and J by 4 bases, and 12 bases separated the two germline ends. Germline V gene lookup returns CDR1 SGHTA and CDR2 FQGNSA. The CDR3 sequence is 15 residues long. CDR3 sequence (DNA): TGTGCCAGCAGCTTAGAGGTGACTGCCGCAGATACGCAGTATTTT. Amino acids: CASSLEVTAADTQYF.

This clonotype appeared many times. V is TRBV7-6 and J is TRBJ1-4; weak D call: TRBD1 (5 bases). The V and J ends lost 5 bases and 8 bases respectively, with 24 bases between them. The CDR3 has 17 residues. Germline CDR1 SGHVS, CDR2 FNYEAQ. The DNA of the CDR3 is TGTGCCAGCAGCCTAAGGGGTCGGGGTCCGGCTTCGGAAAAACTGTTTTTT. It yields the protein CASSLRGRGPASEKLFF.

This sequence joins TRBV5-5 and TRBJ1-5; no clear D. Germline lookup yields CDR1 SGHKS and CDR2 YYEKEE (reference sequence). V was clipped by 3 bases and J by 5 bases, with 9 bases between them. This CDR3 spans 13 amino acids. The CDR3 here is CASSSKVDQPQHF. The CDR3 nucleotides read TGTGCCAGCAGCTCCAAGGTGGATCAGCCCCAGCATTTT.

In this sample, this clonotype turned up a few times. This CDR3 is CASSVAGLIAGELFF. The CDR3 DNA follows: TGTGCCAGCAGCGTAGCAGGGCTCATAGCCGGGGAGCTGTTTTTT. The chain couples TRBV9 to TRBJ2-2; the D gene is possibly TRBD1 (5 bases). Per germline, CDR1 SGDLS and CDR2 YYNGEE. The CDR3 totals 15 residues. The V end lost 0 bases, the J end lost 6 bases, and 12 bases lay between the germline ends.

The table lists this clonotype with many counts. The chain couples TRBV6-2 or TRBV6-3 to TRBJ1-5; no firm D call. Germline assignment: CDR1 MNHEY and CDR2 SVGEGT. Trimming removed 7 bases at V and 6 bases at J, with 19 bases between. CDR3 length: 15 residues. Written as DNA, the CDR3 is TGTGCCAGCACCTGGGCGGAAGGCGAGAGTCAGCCCCAGCATTTT. This translates into CASTWAEGESQPQHF.

This clonotype was counted a few times. This CDR3 reads CATEATGARTEAFF. As DNA, the CDR3 is TGTGCCACCGAAGCAACAGGGGCCCGAACTGAAGCTTTCTTT. This chain connects TRBV6-2 or TRBV6-3 to TRBJ1-1, with 7 bases that match TRBD1. V gave up 10 bases and J gave up 5 bases; unmatched junction bases: 13. The CDR3 extends over 14 amino acids. Germline-derived CDR1 and CDR2 are MNHEY and SVGEGT.